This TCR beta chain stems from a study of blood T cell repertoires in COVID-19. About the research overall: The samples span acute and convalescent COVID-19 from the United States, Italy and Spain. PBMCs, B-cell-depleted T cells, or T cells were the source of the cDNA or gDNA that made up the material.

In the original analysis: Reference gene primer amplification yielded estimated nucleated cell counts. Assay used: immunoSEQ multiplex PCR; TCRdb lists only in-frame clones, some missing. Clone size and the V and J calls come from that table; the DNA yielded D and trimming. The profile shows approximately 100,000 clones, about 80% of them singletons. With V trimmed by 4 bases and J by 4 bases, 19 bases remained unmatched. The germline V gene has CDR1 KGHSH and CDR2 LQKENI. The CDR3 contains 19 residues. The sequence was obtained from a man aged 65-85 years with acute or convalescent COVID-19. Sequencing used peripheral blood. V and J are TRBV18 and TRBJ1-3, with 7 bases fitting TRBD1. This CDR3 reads CASSLALTGQPSWGNTIYF. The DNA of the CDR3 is TGTGCCAGCTCACTAGCCCTTACGGGACAGCCATCGTGGGGAAACACCATATATTTT.